A selection of T cell receptor beta chains follows, all from one sample in a study of CD8 T cells in ankylosing spondylitis. TCRdb ran MiXCR on the 5' RACE reads and lists one entry per CDR3 protein. Among a few hundred thousand distinct CDR3 sequences listed, about 11% were seen once. Input material: blood, either unsorted or a sorted T cell fraction (not recorded which). Receptors were obtained from a male donor with ankylosing spondylitis or in good health (not recorded which). CDR3s include the opening cysteine and the closing phenylalanine or tryptophan. The order of the fields is D gene, clone size, J gene, V gene, CDR3 protein, CDR3 DNA. D genes are given only for firm matches. Clone size, where shown, is once, few, many, or a class for clones that have expanded.

TRBD1,many,TRBJ1-1,TRBV9,CASSVAGTGPTEAFF,TGTGCCAGCAGCGTAGCGGGGACAGGGCCCACTGAAGCTTTCTTT
TRBD1,many,TRBJ1-3,TRBV10-3,CAISEGRGYGNTIYF,TGTGCCATCAGTGAGGGCAGGGGGTACGGAAACACCATATATTTT
TRBD1,many,TRBJ2-5,TRBV15,CATSRSPGQGEETQYF,TGTGCCACCAGCAGAAGTCCCGGACAGGGTGAAGAGACCCAGTACTTC
-,many,TRBJ2-5,TRBV5-1,CASSLGPMETQYF,TGCGCCAGCAGCTTGGGACCGATGGAGACCCAGTACTTC
-,few,TRBJ1-1,TRBV12-3/TRBV12-4,CASSSTPGIFTEAFF,TGTGCCAGCAGTTCAACCCCAGGGATCTTCACTGAAGCTTTCTTT
-,many,TRBJ2-7,TRBV11-2,CASSRQAEQYF,TGTGCCAGCAGCCGGCAGGCCGAGCAGTACTTC
-,once,TRBJ2-1,TRBV27,CASSLSGAAYNEQFF,TGTGCCAGCAGTTTATCTGGGGCAGCCTACAATGAGCAGTTCTTC
TRBD1,few,TRBJ2-3,TRBV14,CASSQDFPGQGPDTQYF,TGTGCCAGCAGCCAAGACTTTCCGGGACAGGGACCAGATACGCAGTATTTT
-,many,TRBJ2-1,TRBV5-1,CASRTVLYNEQFF,TGCGCCAGTCGGACAGTTTTGTACAATGAGCAGTTCTTC
-,-,TRBJ2-7,TRBV11-2,CASSWGPEFEQYF,TGTGCCAGCAGCTGGGGGCCGGAATTCGAGCAGTACTTC
-,-,TRBJ2-7,TRBV20-1,CSARQVSPYEQYF,TGCAGTGCTAGACAGGTGTCCCCCTACGAGCAGTACTTC
-,many,TRBJ2-7,TRBV20-1,CSANLGHSYEQYF,TGCAGTGCTAACCTGGGACATTCCTACGAGCAGTACTTC
-,few,TRBJ2-7,TRBV28,CASSWLGAYEQYF,TGTGCCAGCAGTTGGCTCGGTGCCTACGAGCAGTACTTC
-,-,TRBJ2-4,TRBV3-1,CASRQGNIQYF,TGTGCCAGCAGACAGGGAAACATTCAGTACTTC
-,many,TRBJ2-1,TRBV3-1,CASSQGDEGSYNEQFF,TGTGCCAGCAGCCAAGGCGACGAAGGCTCCTACAATGAGCAGTTCTTC
-,many,TRBJ2-1,TRBV5-1,CASITGRNRVDNEQFF,TGCGCCAGCATCACCGGGCGAAACAGGGTCGACAATGAGCAGTTCTTC
-,few,TRBJ2-2,TRBV5-1,CASSLRGSRDFTGELFF,TGCGCCAGCAGCTTGCGGGGGTCCCGGGACTTTACCGGGGAGCTGTTTTTT
TRBD1,many,TRBJ1-2,TRBV5-1,CSRRGTGEVWGYTF,TGCTCTCGGCGGGGGACAGGAGAAGTGTGGGGCTACACCTTC
-,many,TRBJ2-1,TRBV5-1,CASRPSISSYNEQFF,TGCGCCAGCAGGCCGTCGATCAGCTCCTACAATGAGCAGTTCTTC
TRBD2,many,TRBJ2-3,TRBV27,CASTLTSYGGTQYF,TGTGCCAGCACTCTGACTAGCTACGGGGGTACGCAGTATTTT
-,-,TRBJ2-3,TRBV29-1,CSVVGGAGRRSDTQYF,TGCAGCGTTGTAGGGGGGGCCGGGAGACGGTCAGATACGCAGTATTTT
-,-,TRBJ2-3,TRBV7-9,CASSEGGAEKDTQYF,TGTGCCAGCAGCGAGGGGGGGGCGGAGAAAGATACGCAGTATTTT